This T cell receptor (beta chain) was sequenced during a study of post-analysis software for immune sequencing data. In regard to this clonotype: Its matching antigen is unknown.

Included in the TCR beta cDNA libraries were unique molecular identifiers. T cells numbering roughly 1 to 10 million yielded roughly 500,000 cDNA molecules. A single record per CDR3 protein comes from TCRdb applying MiXCR to the PCR reads. Of hundreds of thousands of distinct CDR3 sequences listed, about 60% are singletons. Germline values: CDR1 SEHNR, CDR2 FQNEAQ (reference sequence). The germline V and J ends were trimmed by 2 bases and 3 bases, with 4 bases remaining between them. The CDR3 contains 12 residues. Study outcomes and limitations: Four to six TRBV segments were more frequent in patients than controls; TRBV5-6, TRBV5-1 and TRBV20-1 belonged to this group. Those with multiple sclerosis, the patient group, showed significantly lower normalized Chao1 diversity than controls. Those samples that were prepared in the same batch co-clustered strongly by F measure.

The clonotype originates from a girl aged 2 to 9 with multiple sclerosis. The J gene is TRBJ1-1, the V gene TRBV7-9; D is uncertain. Sequences were obtained from blood. The CDR3 spells CASSLSHTEAFF. The CDR3 DNA follows: TGTGCCAGCAGCTTATCCCACACTGAAGCTTTCTTT.